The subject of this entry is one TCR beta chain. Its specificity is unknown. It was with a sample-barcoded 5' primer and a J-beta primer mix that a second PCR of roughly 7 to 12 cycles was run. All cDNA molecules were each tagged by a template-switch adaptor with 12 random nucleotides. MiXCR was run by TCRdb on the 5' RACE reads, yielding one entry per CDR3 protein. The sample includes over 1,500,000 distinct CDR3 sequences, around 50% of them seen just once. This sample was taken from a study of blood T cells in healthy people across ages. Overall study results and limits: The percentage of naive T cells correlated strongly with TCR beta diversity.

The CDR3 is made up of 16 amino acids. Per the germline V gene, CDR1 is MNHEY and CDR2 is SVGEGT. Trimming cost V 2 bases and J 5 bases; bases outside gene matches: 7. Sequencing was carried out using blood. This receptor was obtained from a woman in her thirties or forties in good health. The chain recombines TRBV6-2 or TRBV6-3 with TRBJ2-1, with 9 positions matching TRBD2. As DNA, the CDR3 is TGTGCCAGCAGTTACCATAGCGGGGGCCTGGACAATGAGCAGTTCTTC. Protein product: CASSYHSGGLDNEQFF.